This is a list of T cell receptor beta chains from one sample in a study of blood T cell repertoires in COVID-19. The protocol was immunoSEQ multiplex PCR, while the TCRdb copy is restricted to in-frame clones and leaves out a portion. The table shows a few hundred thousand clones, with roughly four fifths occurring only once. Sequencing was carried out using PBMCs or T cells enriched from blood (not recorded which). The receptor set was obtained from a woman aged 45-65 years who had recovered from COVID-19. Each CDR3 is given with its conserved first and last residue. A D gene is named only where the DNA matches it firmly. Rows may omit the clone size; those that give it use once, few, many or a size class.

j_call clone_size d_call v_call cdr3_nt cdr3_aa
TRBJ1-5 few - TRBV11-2 TGTGCCAGCAGCTTAGGAGGGGGTCAAAATCAGCCCCAGCATTTT CASSLGGGQNQPQHF
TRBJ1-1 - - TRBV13 TGTGCCAGCAGCTTAGATCGAGGGGGAGGGTTTGCTGAAGCTTTCTTT CASSLDRGGGFAEAFF
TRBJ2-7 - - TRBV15 TGTGCCACCAGCCCACATGACTTGGGTTTGGAAGAGCAGTACTTC CATSPHDLGLEEQYF
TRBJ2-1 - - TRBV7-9 TGTGCCAGCAGCTTAGCGACAGACAATGAGCAGTTCTTC CASSLATDNEQFF
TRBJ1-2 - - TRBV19 TGTGCCAGTAGTATCCCCAGGGGTGTGAACTATGGCTACACCTTC CASSIPRGVNYGYTF
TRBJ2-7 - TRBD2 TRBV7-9 TGTGCCAGCAGCACAAGCGATGGACTAGCGGGAGTCGAGCAGTACTTC CASSTSDGLAGVEQYF
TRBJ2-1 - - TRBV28 TGTGCCGTCTCTCCGGGCGGGAAGGGGGAGCAGTTCTTC CAVSPGGKGEQFF
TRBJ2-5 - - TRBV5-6 TGTGCCAGCAGCTTGGCGGCTCGGCCAGTTAGCTTGGGGACCCAGTACTTC CASSLAARPVSLGTQYF
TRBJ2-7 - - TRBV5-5 TGTGCCAGCAGCCCGGGTACTTCAGGGCGACCAAAACAAAATTACTACGAGCAGTACTTC CASSPGTSGRPKQNYYEQYF
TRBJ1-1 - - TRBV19 TGTGCCAGTAGTATATCAGGGGTTAACACTGAAGCTTTCTTT CASSISGVNTEAFF
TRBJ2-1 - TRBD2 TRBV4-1 TGCGCCAGCAGCCCCTCTAGCGGGAGGGCGCTCCATGAGCAGTTCTTC CASSPSSGRALHEQFF
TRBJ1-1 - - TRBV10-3 TGTGCCATCAGTGAGGGAGAGGTGGCTTTCTTT CAISEGEVAFF
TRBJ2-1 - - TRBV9 TGTGCCAGCAGCTTCAGCGGTGCCTCCTACAATGAGCAGTTCTTC CASSFSGASYNEQFF
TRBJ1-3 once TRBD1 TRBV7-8 TGTGCCAGCAGCCCCGACAGGGGGTTTGGAAACACCATATATTTT CASSPDRGFGNTIYF
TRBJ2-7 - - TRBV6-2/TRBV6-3 TGTGCCAGCAGTTACGGGACTCCCTACGAGCAGTACTTC CASSYGTPYEQYF
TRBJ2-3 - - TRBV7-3 TGTGCCAGCAGCTTAGATGACCGGGGATCCCTGCGACCTCCTAGCACAGATACGCAGTATTTT CASSLDDRGSLRPPSTDTQYF
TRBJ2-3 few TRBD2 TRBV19 TGTGCCAGTAGTATAAGTACTAGCGGGGGCACAGATACGCAGTATTTT CASSISTSGGTDTQYF
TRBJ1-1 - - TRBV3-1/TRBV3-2 TGTGCCAGCAGCCACCGGGCCCCCGAGGGTGAAGCTTTCTTT CASSHRAPEGEAFF
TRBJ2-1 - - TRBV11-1 TGTGCCAGCAGCTCCCTAGGCAATGAGCAGTTCTTC CASSSLGNEQFF